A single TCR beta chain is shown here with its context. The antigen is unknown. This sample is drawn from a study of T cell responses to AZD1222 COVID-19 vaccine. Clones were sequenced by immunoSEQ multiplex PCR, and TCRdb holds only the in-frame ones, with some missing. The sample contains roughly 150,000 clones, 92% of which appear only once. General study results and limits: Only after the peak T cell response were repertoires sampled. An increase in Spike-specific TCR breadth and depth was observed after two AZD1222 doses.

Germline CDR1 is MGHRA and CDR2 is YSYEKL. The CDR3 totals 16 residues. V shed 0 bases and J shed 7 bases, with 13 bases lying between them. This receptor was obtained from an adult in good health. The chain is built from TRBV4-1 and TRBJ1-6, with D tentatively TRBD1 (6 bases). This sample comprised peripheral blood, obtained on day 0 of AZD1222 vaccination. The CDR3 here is CASSQDAGAGNSPLHF. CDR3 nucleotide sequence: TGCGCCAGCAGCCAAGACGCAGGGGCCGGGAATTCACCCCTCCACTTT.